The rows below give T cell receptor beta chains drawn from one sample of a study of T-cell reconstitution after alpha-beta-depleted transplantation in children. Each CDR3 protein gets one entry after TCRdb re-called the PCR reads with MiXCR. Altogether roughly 500,000 distinct CDR3 sequences are present, about 33% being singletons, with the ten largest covering around 2.3%. The sample in question was PBMCs from the stem cell graft donor, obtained from the stem cell graft. The source of these receptors is a human donor who donated a stem cell graft to a child with aplastic anemia. Each CDR3 is given with its conserved first and last residue. D genes are given only for firm matches. For some rows the clone size is stated as once, few or many, or as a class when expanded; others skip it.

J gene	D gene	CDR3 length	clone size	V gene	CDR3 DNA	CDR3 protein
TRBJ1-1	-	13	-	TRBV20-1	TGCAGTGCTAGGACGCTGAGAGCCACTGAAGCTTTCTTT	CSARTLRATEAFF
TRBJ2-7	-	13	many	TRBV7-2	TGTGCCAGCAGCTTACAGAGGCAGGACGAGCAGTACTTC	CASSLQRQDEQYF
TRBJ1-6	-	12	-	TRBV10-3	TGTGCCATCAAGGACGGGAATTCACCCCTCCACTTT	CAIKDGNSPLHF
TRBJ2-2	-	16	-	TRBV13	TGTGCCAGCAGCTCCGCCGGGTCCTACAGCACCGGGGAGCTGTTTTTT	CASSSAGSYSTGELFF
TRBJ2-1	TRBD2	16	-	TRBV4-3	TGCGCCAGCAGCCAAGATCAGCTAGCGGGAGGCAATGAGCAGTTCTTC	CASSQDQLAGGNEQFF
TRBJ1-4	-	12	-	TRBV29-1	TGCAGCGCAGGACAGAGTAATGAAAAACTGTTTTTT	CSAGQSNEKLFF
TRBJ2-2	TRBD1	16	-	TRBV9	TGTGCCAGCAGCGTAGTGGGACAGGGGGCATCCGGGGAGCTGTTTTTT	CASSVVGQGASGELFF
TRBJ1-3	-	15	few	TRBV7-2	TGTGCCAGCAGCTTAGCGCAGGGCGGTGGAAACACCATATATTTT	CASSLAQGGGNTIYF
TRBJ2-5	TRBD2	21	-	TRBV7-3	TGTGCCAGCAGCTTAAAAAGCTTTGGCCTTAGCGGGAGGGCCGGGGGGGAGACCCAGTACTTC	CASSLKSFGLSGRAGGETQYF
TRBJ1-5	-	15	-	TRBV12-3/TRBV12-4	TGTGCCAGCAGATCCGGGACGGCCCCCTTCGTAGCCCAGCATTTT	CASRSGTAPFVAQHF